This T cell receptor beta chain is from a study of CD8 T cells in ankylosing spondylitis. Findings and caveats of the study: Matched synovial fluid from ankylosing spondylitis patients was reported to be enriched for disease-linked clones. Researchers report that disease-linked clones proved CD8+ and relatively rare in peripheral blood. It appeared that ankylosing spondylitis blood was characterized by a TCR beta motif of about 8 highly homologous variants.

TCRdb reprocessed the 5' RACE reads with MiXCR, giving one entry per CDR3 protein. The sample gives tens of thousands of distinct CDR3 sequences, around 10% of which show up once; around 16% is in the top ten. Trimming shortened V by 5 bases and J by 6 bases, and 14 bases separated the two germline ends. The CDR3 sequence is 14 residues long. This clonotype was counted at least ten times. The antigen remains unidentified. Sequencing was performed on blood, either unsorted or a sorted T cell fraction (not recorded which). The clonotype originates from a male donor with ankylosing spondylitis or in good health (not recorded which). The chain couples TRBV12-3 or TRBV12-4 to TRBJ2-1; D gene uncertain. CDR3 residues: CASSPTGEINEQFF. The CDR3 DNA reads as TGTGCCAGCAGTCCCACCGGAGAGATCAATGAGCAGTTCTTC.